The clone carrying this TCR beta chain is judged large. What it binds is not known. The record originates from a study of PD-1 blockade in mismatch repair-deficient tumors. On the study more broadly: Patients had around 12 mismatch repair-deficient cancer types, all previously treated and progressing.

Study-wide results and caveats: After pembrolizumab, tumor-resident clones rose rapidly, then generally contracted before radiologic responses.

Time point denoted: roughly nine-day in vitro stimulation with candidate neoantigen peptide 2. Cells were stimulated approximately 9 days with each of over five ELISpot-reactive neoantigens. Some clones are missing from TCRdb's copy, which holds only in-frame ones; the method was immunoSEQ multiplex PCR. The sample holds about 9,200 clones; more than 75% are singletons and the top ten take 20% to 25%. Germline assignment: CDR1 SEHNR and CDR2 FQNEAQ (reference sequence). The CDR3 covers 16 residues. V trimming: 3 bases; J trimming: 4 bases; junction bases outside the gene matches: 8. The material sequenced was cells cultured in vitro, taken from a patient treated with pembrolizumab. The rearrangement links TRBV7-9 to TRBJ2-2, with 7 bases that match TRBD2. This TCR was sampled from an adult with mismatch repair-deficient cancer. CDR3 sequence reads: CASSFWREIGTGELFF. The CDR3 DNA reads TGTGCCAGCAGCTTCTGGCGGGAGATTGGCACCGGGGAGCTGTTTTTT.